These T cell receptor beta chains were read from a single sample in a study of a mutant IDH1 vaccine in newly diagnosed glioma. The table came from immunoSEQ multiplex PCR; TCRdb's copy has only in-frame clones and leaves some out. The sample records about 67,000 clones, about four fifths being singletons. The sample consisted of peripheral blood mononuclear cells (PBMCs), taken from a glioma patient treated with radiotherapy, temozolomide or both. Source of these receptors: a woman between 18 and 29 years old with glioma. Some clones in this sample may be carry-over from other donors' samples. The CDR3 runs from the conserved cysteine through the conserved F or W. The D gene is left open where the match is weak. Clone size appears in some rows only: once, few, many, or a class for an expanded clone.

v_gene	d_gene	abundance	j_gene	CDR3aa	CDR3nt
TRBV2	-	-	TRBJ2-7	CASSENRENEQYF	TGTGCCAGCAGTGAAAACAGGGAAAACGAGCAGTACTTC
TRBV5-1	TRBD2	-	TRBJ2-5	CASSTPGGETQYF	TGCGCCAGCAGCACCCCGGGGGGAGAGACCCAGTACTTC
TRBV5-1	-	-	TRBJ2-3	CASSRVDGTQYF	TGCGCCAGCAGCCGCGTAGACGGTACGCAGTATTTT
TRBV12-5	TRBD1	-	TRBJ2-7	CASGLVGQGYEQYF	TGTGCTAGTGGTTTGGTGGGACAGGGCTACGAGCAGTACTTC
TRBV1	-	-	TRBJ1-3	CTSSQDKWVIGNTIYF	TGCACCAGCAGCCAAGATAAATGGGTAATTGGAAACACCATATATTTT
TRBV19	-	-	TRBJ2-7	CASTLSHRDTRDEQYF	TGTGCCAGTACCCTATCCCATCGGGACACCCGAGACGAGCAGTACTTC
TRBV29-1	-	-	TRBJ2-7	CSVVRVHEQYF	TGCAGCGTTGTACGAGTCCACGAGCAGTACTTC
TRBV6-1	TRBD2	few	TRBJ2-5	CASSVIAGGQETQYF	TGTGCCAGCAGCGTGATAGCGGGGGGGCAAGAGACCCAGTACTTC
TRBV9	TRBD1	-	TRBJ1-1	CASSGQGQSRNTEAFF	TGTGCCAGCAGCGGACAGGGTCAATCCCGGAACACTGAAGCTTTCTTT
TRBV29-1	-	-	TRBJ2-7	CSAVLGYEQYF	TGCAGCGCCGTTCTAGGATACGAGCAGTACTTC
TRBV5-4	TRBD2	once	TRBJ2-1	CASSWGGSSYNEQFF	TGTGCCAGCAGCTGGGGGGGGAGCTCCTACAATGAGCAGTTCTTC
TRBV27	TRBD2	-	TRBJ2-7	CASSPGLAGYEQYF	TGTGCCAGCAGTCCTGGACTAGCGGGCTACGAGCAGTACTTC
TRBV5-6	-	once	TRBJ2-3	CASSLGEPDTQYF	TGTGCCAGCAGCTTGGGGGAGCCAGATACGCAGTATTTT
TRBV10-2	-	-	TRBJ1-2	CASSLGTEYGYTF	TGCGCCAGCAGTCTAGGGACCGAGTATGGCTACACCTTC
TRBV5-1	-	-	TRBJ2-5	CASPSYPDWETQYF	TGCGCCAGCCCTTCATATCCGGACTGGGAGACCCAGTACTTC
TRBV11-3	-	-	TRBJ2-2	CASSALASTGELFF	TGTGCCAGCAGCGCCCTAGCGAGCACCGGGGAGCTGTTTTTT
TRBV5-1	-	-	TRBJ1-4	CASSLLSSPTNEKLFF	TGCGCCAGCAGCTTGTTATCGTCCCCAACTAATGAAAAACTGTTTTTT
TRBV6-5	-	few	TRBJ1-1	CASSAWEGVNTEAFF	TGTGCCAGCAGTGCATGGGAGGGGGTGAACACTGAAGCTTTCTTT
TRBV4-2	TRBD1	-	TRBJ1-2	CASSQATGVNNYGYTF	TGTGCCAGCAGCCAAGCTACAGGGGTGAATAACTATGGCTACACCTTC
TRBV29-1	-	-	TRBJ1-1	CSASPGARGTEAFF	TGCAGCGCCTCGCCAGGGGCGCGGGGCACTGAAGCTTTCTTT
TRBV30	-	few	TRBJ1-5	CAWKKDRLGVNQPQHF	TGTGCCTGGAAGAAAGACAGGCTTGGGGTGAATCAGCCCCAGCATTTT